This TCR beta chain came from a study of cytomegalovirus exposure and HLA in healthy donors. While unrecorded immune exposures were likely, the donors were nominally healthy when sampled. PCR involved 60 Vbeta and 13 Jbeta primers. Only in-frame clones appear in the TCRdb table, and some are missing; sequencing was by immunoSEQ multiplex PCR. The data hold just over 95,000 clones, with roughly four fifths observed a single time. This CDR3 comprises 15 residues. J lost 5 bases, V lost 4 bases, and 8 bases had no gene match. Germline V CDR1 and CDR2: SGDLS, YYNGEE. This TCR was sampled from a human donor in good health. The sample consisted of PBMCs. The chain uses TRBV9 and TRBJ2-7, with 11 bases matching TRBD2. The CDR3 here is CASSFTTSGDDEQYF. Written as DNA, the CDR3 is TGTGCCAGCAGCTTTACGACTAGCGGGGACGACGAGCAGTACTTC.